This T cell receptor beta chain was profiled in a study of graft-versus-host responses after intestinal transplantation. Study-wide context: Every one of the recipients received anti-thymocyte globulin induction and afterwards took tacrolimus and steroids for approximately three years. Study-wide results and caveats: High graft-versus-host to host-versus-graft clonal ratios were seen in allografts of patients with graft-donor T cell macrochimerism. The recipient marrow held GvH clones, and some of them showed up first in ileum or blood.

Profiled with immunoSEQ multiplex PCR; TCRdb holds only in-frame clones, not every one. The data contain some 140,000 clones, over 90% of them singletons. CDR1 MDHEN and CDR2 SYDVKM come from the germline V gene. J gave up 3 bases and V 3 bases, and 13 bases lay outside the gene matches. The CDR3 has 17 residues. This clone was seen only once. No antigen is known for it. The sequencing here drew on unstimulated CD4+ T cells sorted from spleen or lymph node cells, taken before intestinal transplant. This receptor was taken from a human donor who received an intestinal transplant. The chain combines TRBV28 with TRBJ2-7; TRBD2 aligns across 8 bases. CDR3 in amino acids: CASSFLSGLATVYEQYF. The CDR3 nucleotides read TGTGCCAGCAGTTTCCTTTCTGGACTAGCTACTGTCTACGAGCAGTACTTC.